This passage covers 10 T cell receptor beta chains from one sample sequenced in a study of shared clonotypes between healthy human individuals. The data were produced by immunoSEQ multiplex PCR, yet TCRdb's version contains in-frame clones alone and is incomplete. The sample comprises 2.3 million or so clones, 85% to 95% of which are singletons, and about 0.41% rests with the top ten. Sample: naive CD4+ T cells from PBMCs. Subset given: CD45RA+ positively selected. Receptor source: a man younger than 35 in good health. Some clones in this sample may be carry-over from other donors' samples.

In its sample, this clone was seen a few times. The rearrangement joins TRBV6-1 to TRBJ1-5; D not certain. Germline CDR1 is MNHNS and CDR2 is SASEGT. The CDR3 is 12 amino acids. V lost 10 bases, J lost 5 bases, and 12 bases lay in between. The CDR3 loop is CATGRYDQPQHF. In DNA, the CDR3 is TGTGCCACCGGGCGGTACGATCAGCCCCAGCATTTT.

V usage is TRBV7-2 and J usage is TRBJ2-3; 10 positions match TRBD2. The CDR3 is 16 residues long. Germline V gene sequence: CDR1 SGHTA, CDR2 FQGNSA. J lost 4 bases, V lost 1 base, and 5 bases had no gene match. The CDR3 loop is CASSLGLAGVSDTQYF. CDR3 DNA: TGTGCCAGCAGCTTAGGGCTAGCGGGAGTATCAGATACGCAGTATTTT.

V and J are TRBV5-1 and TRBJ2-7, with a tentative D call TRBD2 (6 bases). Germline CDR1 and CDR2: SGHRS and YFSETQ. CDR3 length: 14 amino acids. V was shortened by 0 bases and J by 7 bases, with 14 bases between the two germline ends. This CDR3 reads CASSLVVDGGEQYF. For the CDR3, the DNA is TGCGCCAGCAGCTTGGTAGTGGACGGGGGAGAGCAGTACTTC.

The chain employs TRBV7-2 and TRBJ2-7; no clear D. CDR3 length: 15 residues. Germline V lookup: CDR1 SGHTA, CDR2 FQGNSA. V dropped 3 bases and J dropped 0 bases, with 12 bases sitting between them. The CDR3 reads CASSFAGLSSYEQYF. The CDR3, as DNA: TGTGCCAGCAGCTTTGCCGGCTTGAGCTCCTACGAGCAGTACTTC.

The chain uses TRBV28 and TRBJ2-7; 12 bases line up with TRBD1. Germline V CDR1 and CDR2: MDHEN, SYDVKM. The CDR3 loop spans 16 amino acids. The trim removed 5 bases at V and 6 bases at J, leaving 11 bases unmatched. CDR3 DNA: TGTGCCAGCAGTCCCTTTGGGACAGGGGGCCTCCTCGAGCAGTACTTC. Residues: CASSPFGTGGLLEQYF.

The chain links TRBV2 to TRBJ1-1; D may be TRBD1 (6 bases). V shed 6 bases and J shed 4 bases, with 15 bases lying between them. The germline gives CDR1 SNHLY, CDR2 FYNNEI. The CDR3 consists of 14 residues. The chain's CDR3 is CASRTGRSGTEAFF. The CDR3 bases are TGTGCCAGCAGAACAGGGAGGAGTGGCACTGAAGCTTTCTTT.

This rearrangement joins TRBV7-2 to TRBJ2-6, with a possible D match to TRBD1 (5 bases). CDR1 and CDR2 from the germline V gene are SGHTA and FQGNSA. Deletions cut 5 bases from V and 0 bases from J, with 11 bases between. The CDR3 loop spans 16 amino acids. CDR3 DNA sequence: TGTGCCAGCAGCCCCTATAGGGGCTCTGGGGCCAACGTCCTGACTTTC. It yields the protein CASSPYRGSGANVLTF.

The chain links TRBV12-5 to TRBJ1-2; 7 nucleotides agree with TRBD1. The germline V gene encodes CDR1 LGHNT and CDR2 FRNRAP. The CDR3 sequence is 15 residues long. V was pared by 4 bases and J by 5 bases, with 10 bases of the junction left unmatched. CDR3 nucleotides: TGTGCTAGTGGTTCGGACCGGACAGGAGCATATGGCTACACCTTC. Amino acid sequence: CASGSDRTGAYGYTF.

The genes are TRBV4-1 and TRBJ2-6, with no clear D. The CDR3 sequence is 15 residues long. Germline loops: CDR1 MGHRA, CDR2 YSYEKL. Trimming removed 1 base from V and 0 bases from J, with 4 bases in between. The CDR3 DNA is TGCGCCAGCAGCCAAGTAAACTCTGGGGCCAACGTCCTGACTTTC. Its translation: CASSQVNSGANVLTF.

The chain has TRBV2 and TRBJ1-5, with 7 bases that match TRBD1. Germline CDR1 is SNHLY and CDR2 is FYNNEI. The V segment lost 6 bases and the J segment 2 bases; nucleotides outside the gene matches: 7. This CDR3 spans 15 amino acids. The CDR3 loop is CASRGGDRGNQPQHF. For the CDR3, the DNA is TGTGCCAGCAGGGGGGGGGACAGAGGCAATCAGCCCCAGCATTTT.